The source of this T cell receptor beta chain is a study of shared clonotypes between healthy human individuals. The method was immunoSEQ multiplex PCR; TCRdb's version includes in-frame clones alone and lacks a portion of them. The profile shows 900,000 to 1,200,000 clones, around 78% of them singletons. The germline gives CDR1 LGHNA, CDR2 YNFKEQ. Trimming took 3 bases from V and 0 from J, leaving 19 bases between them. The CDR3 loop spans 18 amino acids. This clone appeared many times. Other DNA sequences from this sample encode an identical CDR3 as well. This sequence originates from a man aged 18 to 29 in good health. Some clones in this sample may be carry-over from other donors' samples. The rearrangement joins TRBV4-2 to TRBJ2-3; D is perhaps TRBD2 (6 bases). Sequenced sample: memory CD4+ T cells from PBMCs. The subset here: CD45RA-negative fraction. DNA for the CDR3: TGTGCCAGCAGCCACATCGGGACTGCGATCGCTAGCACAGATACGCAGTATTTT. This encodes CASSHIGTAIASTDTQYF.